This T cell receptor (beta chain) was profiled in a study of cytomegalovirus exposure and HLA in healthy donors. Overall study results and limits: V- and J-gene trimming in TCR beta was tied to a missense DCLRE1C variant by an analysis performed later. There were reportedly fewer N-insertions in an Asian-associated ancestry cluster than the approximately 670-donor mean, in a later analysis. Excluded were some V segments that proved indistinguishable, including TRBV6-2 and TRBV6-3.

The PCR had 60 Vbeta and 13 Jbeta primers. Original handling: An analysis performed later counted around 86 million unique TCR beta chains (roughly 10 million of them shared). Libraries were prepared by immunoSEQ multiplex PCR; TCRdb keeps only in-frame clonotypes and omits some of them. V, J and clone size derive from that table, while D and trimming were established from the DNA sequence. The sample includes about 51,000 clones, around 85% seen only once; the top ten take over 2%. The CDR3 is made up of 15 amino acids. The germline V gene has CDR1 SNHLY and CDR2 FYNNEI. Regarding this clone: Its antigen is unknown.

This sequence was found in a boy younger than 18 in good health and CMV-seropositive. The genes are TRBV2 and TRBJ2-5, with 7 bases aligning to TRBD1. The J call could be wrong; TRBJ2-7 is a better fit for the DNA end. Sequencing input: PBMCs. The CDR3 loop is CASSVGQGVSHEQYF. The DNA for the CDR3 is TGTGCCAGCAGTGTGGGCCAGGGGGTTTCTCACGAGCAGTACTTC.